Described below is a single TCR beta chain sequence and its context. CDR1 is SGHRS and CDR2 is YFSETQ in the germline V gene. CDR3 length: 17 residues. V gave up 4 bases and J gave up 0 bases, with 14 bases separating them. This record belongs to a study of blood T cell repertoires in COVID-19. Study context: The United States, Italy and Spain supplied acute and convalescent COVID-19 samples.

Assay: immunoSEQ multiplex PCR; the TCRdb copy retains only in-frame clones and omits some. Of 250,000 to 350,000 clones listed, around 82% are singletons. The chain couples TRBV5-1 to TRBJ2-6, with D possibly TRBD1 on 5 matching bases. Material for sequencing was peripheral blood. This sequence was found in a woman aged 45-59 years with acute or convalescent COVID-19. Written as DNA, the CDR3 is TGCGCCAGCAGCGTATGGGGCGGAAGCTCTGGGGCCAACGTCCTGACTTTC. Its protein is CASSVWGGSSGANVLTF.